Below are 19 T cell receptor beta chains sequenced from a single sample in a study of blood T cell repertoires in COVID-19. Assay: immunoSEQ multiplex PCR; the TCRdb copy retains only in-frame clones and omits some. The data contain fewer than 350,000 clones, 85% of them singletons. Sequenced input: PBMCs or T cells enriched from blood (not recorded which). The receptors originated from a woman aged 45-60 years who had recovered from COVID-19.

The table lists this clone with many counts. The chain links TRBV7-2 to TRBJ2-6; 8 bases line up with TRBD1. Germline values: CDR1 SGHTA, CDR2 FQGNSA. The CDR3 loop spans 17 amino acids. The V and J ends lost 4 bases and 0 bases, in that order; junction bases with no gene match: 5. The CDR3, as DNA: TGTGCCAGCAGCTCCCGGGGACAGGACTCTGGGGCCAACGTCCTGACTTTC. Its protein product is CASSSRGQDSGANVLTF.

This sequence joins TRBV7-6 and TRBJ1-1; D remains ambiguous. The CDR3 runs 16 residues. The germline V and J ends were trimmed by 2 bases and 1 base, with 14 bases remaining between them. Germline CDR1 reads SGHVS; CDR2 reads FNYEAQ. CDR3: CASSLSAGSGNTEAFF. In DNA form, the CDR3 reads TGTGCCAGCAGCTTAAGCGCCGGGAGCGGGAACACTGAAGCTTTCTTT. The whole variable domain, filled in from reference TRBV7-6 and TRBJ1-1, reads GAGVSQSPRYKVTKRGQDVALRCDPISGHVSLYWYRQALGQGPEFLTYFNYEAQQDKSGLPNDRFSAERPEGSISTLTIQRTEQRDSAMYRCASSLSAGSGNTEAFFGQGTRLTVV.

The rearrangement uses TRBV11-2 and TRBJ1-5; tentative D call: TRBD1 (6 bases). CDR1 and CDR2 from the germline V gene are SGHAT and FQNNGV. CDR3 length: 16 amino acids. Trimming pared 0 bases from V and 5 bases from J, leaving 14 bases between. CDR3 region: CASSLDLPRGDQPQHF. CDR3 coding DNA: TGTGCCAGCAGCTTAGATCTCCCCAGGGGTGATCAGCCCCAGCATTTT.

The V call is TRBV4-1, the J call TRBJ2-6; tentative D call: TRBD1 (6 bases). The V end lost 0 bases, the J end lost 4 bases, and 10 bases lay between the germline ends. The CDR3 runs 16 residues. Germline loops: CDR1 MGHRA, CDR2 YSYEKL. CDR3 region: CASSQEGAAGANVLTF. The CDR3 nucleotides read TGCGCCAGCAGCCAAGAGGGGGCCGCGGGGGCCAACGTCCTGACTTTC.

The chain combines TRBV6-5 with TRBJ1-1, with D maybe TRBD1 (6 bases). CDR1 and CDR2 (germline): MNHEY, SVGAGI. The CDR3 runs to 15 residues. Trimming took 5 bases from V and 1 from J, leaving 14 bases between them. The CDR3 is CASSPQGRANTEAFF. Written as DNA, the CDR3 is TGTGCCAGCAGTCCACAGGGCCGCGCGAACACTGAAGCTTTCTTT.

The genes are TRBV5-1 and TRBJ1-4, with TRBD1 identical over 11 bases. V was clipped by 0 bases and J by 8 bases; unmatched bases: 0. This CDR3 comprises 14 residues. CDR1 is SGHRS, CDR2 YFSETQ, per germline. This chain's CDR3 is CASSLGDRGEKLFF. Here the CDR3 DNA reads TGCGCCAGCAGCTTGGGGGACAGGGGGGAAAAACTGTTTTTT.

The gene calls are TRBV7-9 and TRBJ2-1; TRBD2 agrees at 10 bases. The germline CDR1 and CDR2 sequences are SEHNR and FQNEAQ (reference sequence). There are 14 residues in the CDR3. Trimming at V came to 8 bases and at J to 6 bases, leaving 7 bases not matched to a gene. The DNA of the CDR3 is TGTGCCAGCCGTATAGCGGGGGGCATCAATGAGCAGTTCTTC. This sequence encodes CASRIAGGINEQFF.

V and J are TRBV6-5 and TRBJ2-1; 15 bases fit TRBD2. After removal of 6 bases from V and 9 bases from J, the junction contained 0 bases not matched to a gene. CDR1 MNHEY and CDR2 SVGAGI come from the germline V gene. The CDR3 totals 13 residues. The chain's CDR3 is CASRGLAGGEQFF. As DNA, the CDR3 is TGTGCCAGCAGGGGACTAGCGGGAGGTGAGCAGTTCTTC.

V gene TRBV10-2 combines with J gene TRBJ2-7; TRBD1 matches at 10 bases. This CDR3 is built from 14 residues. V gave up 6 bases and J gave up 0 bases; unmatched junction bases: 2. Per the germline V gene, CDR1 is WSHSY and CDR2 is SAAADI. The CDR3 is CASRTGGSSYEQYF. The DNA for the CDR3 is TGCGCCAGCAGGACAGGGGGCTCCTCCTACGAGCAGTACTTC.

The count of this clone is one. The rearrangement uses TRBV6-5 and TRBJ2-2; D remains unclear. CDR1 and CDR2 (germline): MNHEY, SVGAGI. The V and J ends lost 0 bases and 1 base respectively, with 6 bases between them. The CDR3 loop spans 15 amino acids. The CDR3 reads CASSYSIRNTGELFF. The CDR3 DNA follows: TGTGCCAGCAGTTACTCGATCAGGAACACCGGGGAGCTGTTTTTT.

This clone was seen once. The genes are TRBV7-2 and TRBJ1-1, with 10 bases fitting TRBD1. In germline, CDR1 is SGHTA, CDR2 FQGNSA. The CDR3 is 16 residues long. V shed 8 bases, J shed 0 bases, and the junction held 9 bases outside the gene matches. The CDR3 DNA reads as TGTGCCAGCGTGCCGGGACAGGGGAATCTGAACACTGAAGCTTTCTTT. This codes for CASVPGQGNLNTEAFF.

This clone was picked up a small number of times. The V gene is TRBV20-1, the J gene TRBJ1-6; 7 positions agree with TRBD1. J gave up 7 bases and V 3 bases, and 9 bases lay outside the gene matches. From germline, CDR1 is DFQATT and CDR2 SNEGSKA (reference sequence). This CDR3 spans 15 amino acids. In DNA form, the CDR3 reads TGCAGTGCTAGTTTATCGACAGGGAGGAATTCACCCCTCCACTTT. Residues: CSASLSTGRNSPLHF.

In its sample, this clone was seen once. This chain uses TRBV12-3 or TRBV12-4 with TRBJ1-5; no definite D call. Between the trimmed V and J ends, which lost 5 bases and 4 bases, there was a span of 6 bases. The CDR3 spans 12 residues. Here the CDR3 reads CASSRHNQPQHF. The DNA of the CDR3 is TGTGCCAGCAGTCGACATAATCAGCCCCAGCATTTT.

This chain uses TRBV27 with TRBJ1-5; 7 nucleotides match TRBD1. The germline gives CDR1 MNHEY, CDR2 SMNVEV (reference sequence). J was trimmed by 5 bases and V by 6 bases; bases with no gene match: 7. The CDR3 has 14 residues. The CDR3, as DNA: TGTGCCAGCAGGGGCACAGGGGTCTATCAGCCCCAGCATTTT. Its protein product is CASRGTGVYQPQHF.

This chain links TRBV29-1 with TRBJ2-3; D might be TRBD1 (6 bases). The CDR3 spans 13 residues. Germline V gene data show CDR1 as SQVTM and CDR2 as ANQGSEA. The V end was cut by 2 bases, the J end by 0 bases, with 6 bases between. The DNA for the CDR3 is TGCAGCGTTGAAAGGGGGAGCACAGATACGCAGTATTTT. It encodes CSVERGSTDTQYF.

The gene calls are TRBV20-1 and TRBJ2-3; tentatively, D is TRBD2 (5 bases). This CDR3 contains 16 residues. Germline lookup yields CDR1 DFQATT and CDR2 SNEGSKA (reference sequence). The V end was cut by 3 bases, the J end by 0 bases, with 16 bases between. The CDR3 loop is CSASKRASSSTDTQYF. DNA of the CDR3: TGCAGTGCTAGTAAACGGGCTAGCTCAAGCACAGATACGCAGTATTTT.

The chain recombines TRBV2 with TRBJ2-7, with TRBD1 matching over 9 bases. V shed 5 bases, J shed 4 bases, and the junction held 6 bases outside the gene matches. This CDR3 is built from 14 residues. From germline, CDR1 is SNHLY and CDR2 FYNNEI. The CDR3 is CASSPGTGFYEQYF. As DNA, the CDR3 is TGTGCCAGCAGTCCCGGGACAGGGTTTTACGAGCAGTACTTC.

This sequence joins TRBV15 and TRBJ2-1; TRBD2 matches 11 bases. V trimming: 11 bases; J trimming: 5 bases; junction bases outside the gene matches: 8. Germline V CDR1 and CDR2: LNHNV, YYDKDF (reference sequence). This CDR3 region has 14 residues. The CDR3: CAQKTSGRDNEQFF. The CDR3 DNA reads TGTGCCCAAAAAACTAGCGGGAGAGACAATGAGCAGTTCTTC.

The chain links TRBV5-5 to TRBJ2-7, with 11 bases identical to TRBD1. The CDR3 has 16 residues. The germline gives CDR1 SGHKS, CDR2 YYEKEE (reference sequence). The ends lost 4 bases at V and 0 bases at J; junction bases unmatched: 6. The CDR3 DNA is TGTGCCAGCAGCCCAACCGGGACAGGGGGCTCCTACGAGCAGTACTTC. Translated: CASSPTGTGGSYEQYF. Full variable domain (remainder filled in from reference TRBV5-5 and TRBJ2-7): DAGVTQSPTHLIKTRGQQVTLRCSPISGHKSVSWYQQVLGQGPQFIFQYYEKEERGRGNFPDRFSARQFPNYSSELNVNALLLGDSALYLCASSPTGTGGSYEQYFGPGTRLTVT.